The clone carrying this TCR beta chain occurred many times. Its antigen is undetermined. This sample was taken from a study of T cells in Graves' hyperthyroidism and ophthalmopathy. General study results and limits: Ophthalmopathy was identified by the model a median roughly six months ahead of onset. Appearing also in blood were most of the thyroid clonotypes expanded above 0.001.

CDR3 length: 15 amino acids. V lost 6 bases to trimming and J lost 5 bases, with 20 bases between them. Germline values: CDR1 KGHSH, CDR2 LQKENI. Exclusion of patients followed from uncontrolled infection, other autoimmune disease, pregnancy or lactation. Fresh 10 ml peripheral blood yielded PBMCs. RNA transcripts yielded amplified TCR beta CDR3 regions. With the HTBI primer set, the TCR CDR3 went through a first round of RT-PCR. MiXCR, applied by TCRdb to the multiplex PCR reads, yields one record per CDR3 protein. The data show a few hundred thousand distinct CDR3 sequences, 13% to 15% seen once. Sequencing used blood. The chain recombines TRBV18 with TRBJ2-7, with D possibly matching TRBD1 (5 bases). The clonotype was recovered from a woman in her 30s with Graves' ophthalmopathy. In DNA form, the CDR3 reads TGTGCCAGCTCTCTGGACAACACCCCGGTCAACGAGCAGTACTTC. Translation gives CASSLDNTPVNEQYF.